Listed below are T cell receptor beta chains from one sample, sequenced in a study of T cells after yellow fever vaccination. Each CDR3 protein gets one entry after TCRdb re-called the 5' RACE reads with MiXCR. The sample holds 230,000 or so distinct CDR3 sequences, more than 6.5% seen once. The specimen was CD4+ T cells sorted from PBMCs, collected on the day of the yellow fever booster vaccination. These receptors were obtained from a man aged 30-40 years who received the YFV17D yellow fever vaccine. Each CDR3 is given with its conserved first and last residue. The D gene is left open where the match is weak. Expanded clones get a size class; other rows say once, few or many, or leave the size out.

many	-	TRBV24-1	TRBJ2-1	TGTGCCATTGACGCGGAGGAGCAGTTCTTC	CAIDAEEQFF
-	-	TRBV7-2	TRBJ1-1	TGTGCCAGCAGCTTAGGGGGAGGGCCGAACACTGAAGCTTTCTTT	CASSLGGGPNTEAFF
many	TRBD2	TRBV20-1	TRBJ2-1	TGCAGTGCTAGACAACCGGGACTAGTCGGTGAGCAGTTCTTC	CSARQPGLVGEQFF
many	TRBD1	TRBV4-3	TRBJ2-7	TGCGCCAGCAGCCAAGAGCGGTGGGACAGGGTTTACGAGCAGTACTTC	CASSQERWDRVYEQYF
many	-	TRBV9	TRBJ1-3	TGTGCCAGCAGCGTAGGGACAGCCGGAAACACCATATATTTT	CASSVGTAGNTIYF
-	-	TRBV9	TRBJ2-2	-	CASSGRLLAGRTPGSCFF
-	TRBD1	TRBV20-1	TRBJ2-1	TGCAGTGCCAGACAGGGGGGATCCTACAATGAGCAGTTCTTC	CSARQGGSYNEQFF
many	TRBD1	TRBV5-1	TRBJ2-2	TGCGCCAGCAGCCTCTGGGACAGCTTCACCGGGGAGCTGTTTTTT	CASSLWDSFTGELFF
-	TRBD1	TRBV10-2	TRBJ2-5	TGCGCCAGCAGTTTTTTCTCTGGACAGGGGGGTGAGACCCAGTACTTC	CASSFFSGQGGETQYF
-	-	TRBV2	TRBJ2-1	TGTGCCAGCATGTCAGGGGCCTCCTACAATGAGCAGTTCTTC	CASMSGASYNEQFF
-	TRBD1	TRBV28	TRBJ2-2	TGTGCCAGTCGACAGGGGGAGGCCGGGGAGCTGTTTTTT	CASRQGEAGELFF
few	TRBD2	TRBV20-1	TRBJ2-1	TGCAGTGCTAGAGAGGGCGGGAGCTCCTACAATGAGCAGTTCTTC	CSAREGGSSYNEQFF
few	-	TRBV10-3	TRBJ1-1	TGTGCCATCAAAGGTTTCGGGCCGGGGAACACTGAAGCTTTCTTT	CAIKGFGPGNTEAFF
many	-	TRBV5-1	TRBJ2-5	TGCGCCAGCAGCTTTCGGCCCCAAGAGACCCAGTACTTC	CASSFRPQETQYF
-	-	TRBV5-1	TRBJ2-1	TGCGCCAGCAGCTTGGGCGGGTTCGGGTCCTACAATGAGCAGTTCTTC	CASSLGGFGSYNEQFF